The 21 T cell receptor beta chains given below trace back to one sample, sequenced in a study of CD8+ T cells in alopecia areata. Stated treatment: oral pan-JAK inhibitor, 5-10 mg twice daily. RNA extraction was followed by reverse transcription into cDNA, which acted as the sequencing template. Some clones are missing from TCRdb's copy, which holds only in-frame ones; the method was immunoSEQ multiplex PCR. The sample carries hundreds of thousands of clones, 60% recorded once. Sequenced material: CD4+ T cells sorted from blood, taken at approximately week 51, from a patient treated with tofacitinib. These receptors were taken from a human donor with alopecia areata.

The gene calls are TRBV10-3 and TRBJ1-3; a weak D match, TRBD1 (5 bases). The CDR3 runs 13 residues. The germline V and J ends were trimmed by 6 bases and 1 base, with 7 bases remaining between them. CDR1 and CDR2 (germline): ENHRY, SYGVKD. CDR3 sequence: CAIRDISGNTIYF. As DNA, the CDR3 is TGTGCCATCAGGGACATTTCTGGAAACACCATATATTTT.

J is TRBJ2-1 and V is TRBV15; D perhaps matches TRBD1 (6 bases). Germline V gene data show CDR1 as LNHNV and CDR2 as YYDKDF (reference sequence). V gave up 5 bases and J gave up 12 bases, with 23 bases separating them. The CDR3 totals 15 residues. The CDR3 reads CATSADSVFLSRQFF. CDR3 sequence (DNA): TGTGCCACCAGCGCGGACAGTGTGTTCCTAAGTAGGCAGTTCTTC. The complete variable domain, with remaining parts taken from reference TRBV15 and TRBJ2-1, reads DAMVIQNPRYQVTQFGKPVTLSCSQTLNHNVMYWYQQKSSQAPKLLFHYYDKDFNNEADTPDNFQSRRPNTSFCFLDIRSPGLGDTAMYLCATSADSVFLSRQFFGPGTRLTVL.

The chain carries TRBV27 and TRBJ2-7; 7 positions match TRBD1. From germline, CDR1 is MNHEY and CDR2 SMNVEV (reference sequence). This CDR3 comprises 12 residues. Germline trimming cut 9 bases from V and 4 bases from J; bases unmatched to any gene: 6. The CDR3 sequence is CASWDRIYEQYF. CDR3 nucleotide sequence: TGTGCCAGTTGGGACAGAATATACGAGCAGTACTTC.

This clone was detected a few times. V usage is TRBV30 and J usage is TRBJ1-3; 7 bases are a match to TRBD1. Trimming cost V 8 bases and J 2 bases; bases outside gene matches: 3. This CDR3 is 12 amino acids long. The germline CDR1 and CDR2 sequences are GTSNPN and SVGIG (reference sequence). CDR3 sequence reads: CAADRAGNTIYF. As DNA, the CDR3 is TGTGCCGCCGACAGGGCTGGAAACACCATATATTTT.

This clone has a handful of counts. The chain has TRBV29-1 and TRBJ1-2; D is ambiguous. The length of the CDR3 is 11 residues. V gave up 4 bases and J gave up 6 bases, with 9 bases separating them. Germline assignment: CDR1 SQVTM and CDR2 ANQGSEA. The DNA for the CDR3 is TGCAGCGTTGTGGCTGGGGATGGCTACACCTTC. It specifies CSVVAGDGYTF.

The V and J genes are TRBV5-6 and TRBJ2-2; either TRBD1 or TRBD2 may supply D (5 bases each). The germline V gene has CDR1 SGHDT and CDR2 YYEEEE. V was trimmed by 4 bases and J by 5 bases, leaving 15 bases between them. The CDR3 contains 15 residues. The DNA for the CDR3 is TGTGCCAGCAGCCCAAACTTTGGGGGAACCGGGGAGCTGTTTTTT. As protein: CASSPNFGGTGELFF.

The CDR3 loop reads CASSFASMNTEAFF. CDR3 nucleotide sequence: TGTGCCAGCAGCTTTGCATCTATGAACACTGAAGCTTTCTTT. The chain employs TRBV11-1 and TRBJ1-1; unclear D gene. With 3 bases removed from V and 0 bases from J, the gap between germline ends came to 8 bases. This CDR3 comprises 14 residues. CDR1 and CDR2 from the germline V gene are SGHAT and FQDESV (reference sequence).

This chain joins TRBV6-6 and TRBJ1-2, with D tentatively TRBD1 (5 bases). The CDR3 sequence is 15 residues long. The germline V gene has CDR1 MNHNY and CDR2 SVGAGI (reference sequence). V lost 6 bases, J lost 0 bases, and 14 bases lay in between. CDR3 bases: TGTGCCAGCAGCAAGATCCAGGGAGCTAACTATGGCTACACCTTC. It codes for CASSKIQGANYGYTF.

This clone was counted a few times. This chain uses TRBV9 with TRBJ1-6; maybe TRBD1 (5 bases). V was trimmed by 2 bases and J by 9 bases, leaving 15 bases between them. CDR1 SGDLS and CDR2 YYNGEE come from the germline V gene. The CDR3 runs 15 residues. The CDR3 nucleotides read TGTGCCAGCAGCGTCTTAGCGGGGGTGGCTTCACCCCTCCACTTT. It codes for CASSVLAGVASPLHF.

This chain uses TRBV6-5 with TRBJ2-5; no clear D gene. Trimming shortened V by 6 bases and J by 2 bases, and 10 bases separated the two germline ends. Germline-derived CDR1 and CDR2 are MNHEY and SVGAGI. The CDR3 has 13 residues. CDR3 residues: CASSTWVQETQYF. The DNA for the CDR3 is TGTGCCAGCAGCACATGGGTTCAAGAGACCCAGTACTTC.

The V and J genes are TRBV27 and TRBJ2-6, with D unclear. The CDR3 length is 14 residues. Germline V lookup: CDR1 MNHEY, CDR2 SMNVEV (reference sequence). Trimming stripped 5 bases from V and 1 base from J, with 6 bases between. The CDR3 spells CASSLTSGANVLTF. The CDR3 DNA is TGTGCCAGCAGTCTCACGTCTGGGGCCAACGTCCTGACTTTC.

This clone has only a few counts. V is TRBV30 and J is TRBJ1-5, with D unresolved. Germline V gene lookup returns CDR1 GTSNPN and CDR2 SVGIG (reference sequence). This CDR3 is 13 amino acids long. Trimming removed 0 bases at V and 6 bases at J, with 9 bases between. The CDR3 DNA reads as TGTGCCTGGAGTGTAATAAGTGGTCAGCCCCAGCATTTT. It is translated as CAWSVISGQPQHF.

Only a few counts were recorded for this clone. This chain links TRBV19 with TRBJ2-1, with D possibly being TRBD2 (6 bases). Germline loops: CDR1 LNHDA, CDR2 SQIVND (reference sequence). CDR3 size: 14 residues. Trimming cost V 4 bases and J 0 bases, with 7 bases left between them. The CDR3 DNA follows: TGTGCCAGTAGTAGGGGGGACTCCTACAATGAGCAGTTCTTC. This sequence encodes CASSRGDSYNEQFF.

The chain joins TRBV9 to TRBJ2-3, with 7 bases fitting TRBD1. The CDR3 spans 14 residues. Germline V gene sequence: CDR1 SGDLS, CDR2 YYNGEE. After removal of 0 bases from V and 6 bases from J, the junction contained 4 bases not matched to a gene. CDR3 amino acids: CASSVALQGDTQYF. The CDR3 DNA reads as TGTGCCAGCAGCGTAGCCTTACAGGGGGATACGCAGTATTTT.

This clone was seen only a few times. The rearrangement links TRBV10-3 to TRBJ2-4, with D hard to call. The germline V and J ends were trimmed by 0 bases and 6 bases, with 9 bases remaining between them. CDR1 is ENHRY and CDR2 is SYGVKD in the germline V gene. The CDR3 is made up of 14 amino acids. CDR3 bases: TGTGCCATCAGTGAGTCAGTAGCCCTAAACATTCAGTACTTC. Translation gives CAISESVALNIQYF.

The rearrangement uses TRBV5-1 and TRBJ2-1, with 8 positions matching TRBD1. CDR1 is SGHRS and CDR2 is YFSETQ in the germline V gene. The J segment lost 10 bases and the V segment lost 1 base, leaving 10 bases of the junction unmatched. The CDR3 runs to 15 residues. The CDR3 reads CASSLHADRAAEQFF. The CDR3 nucleotides are TGCGCCAGCAGCTTGCACGCGGACAGGGCGGCCGAGCAGTTCTTC.

This rearrangement joins TRBV6-5 to TRBJ1-1; D possibly corresponds to TRBD1 (6 bases). Germline CDR1 MNHEY, CDR2 SVGAGI. CDR3 length equals 14 residues. Trimming shortened V by 8 bases and J by 4 bases, and 17 bases separated the two germline ends. CDR3: CASARGRVRTEAFF. The CDR3 nucleotides read TGTGCCAGCGCGAGGGGGAGGGTTCGCACTGAAGCTTTCTTT.

V and J are TRBV7-9 and TRBJ1-1; D not resolved. This CDR3 is built from 13 residues. Germline-derived CDR1 and CDR2 are SEHNR and FQNEAQ (reference sequence). The V and J ends lost 4 bases and 1 base respectively, with 7 bases between them. The CDR3 reads CASSSRENTEAFF. CDR3 nucleotide sequence: TGTGCCAGCAGCTCGAGGGAGAACACTGAAGCTTTCTTT. Supplemented by reference TRBV7-9 and TRBJ1-1, the full variable domain reads DTGVSQNPRHKITKRGQNVTFRCDPISEHNRLYWYRQTLGQGPEFLTYFQNEAQLEKSRLLSDRFSAERPKGSFSTLEIQRTEQGDSAMYLCASSSRENTEAFFGQGTRLTVV.

The CDR3 here is CASSLAPGDEQYF. The CDR3 DNA is TGTGCCAGCAGCTTAGCTCCTGGGGACGAGCAGTACTTC. This chain links TRBV7-2 with TRBJ2-7; D is undetermined. V was clipped by 0 bases and J by 5 bases, with 8 bases between them. The CDR3 length is 13 residues. Looked up from germline, CDR1 is SGHTA and CDR2 is FQGNSA.

This clone was counted only a few times. The rearrangement uses TRBV7-2 and TRBJ1-4; TRBD1 is a possible D gene (5 bases). This CDR3 has 15 amino acids. Trimming left V 4 bases short and J 0 bases short, with 9 bases between. The germline CDR1 and CDR2 sequences are SGHTA and FQGNSA. CDR3: CASSSATATNEKLFF. The DNA for the CDR3 is TGTGCCAGCAGCTCGGCGACAGCAACTAATGAAAAACTGTTTTTT.

The rearrangement uses TRBV29-1 and TRBJ1-2; D is possibly TRBD1 (5 bases). The CDR3 is made up of 12 amino acids. Germline CDR1 SQVTM, CDR2 ANQGSEA. Trimming cost V 7 bases and J 7 bases, with 16 bases left between them. The DNA of the CDR3 is TGCAGCGCAAAGGGACCCTCCAGTGGCTACACCTTC. This gives the protein CSAKGPSSGYTF.